A selection of T cell receptor beta chains follows, all from one sample in a study of memory CD4+ T cells and cytomegalovirus serostatus. Profiled with immunoSEQ multiplex PCR; TCRdb holds only in-frame clones, not every one. In the table there are under 55,000 clones, around four fifths of which are singletons. Sequencing was carried out using memory CD4+ T cells from blood. The origin of the receptors is an adult in good health and CMV-seropositive. The CDR3 runs from the conserved cysteine through the conserved F or W. D genes are given only for firm matches. Only part of the rows carry a size: once, few, many, or a class if the clone is expanded.

clone_size: NA; j_call: TRBJ1-5; cdr3_length: 14; v_call: TRBV4-1; d_call: NA; cdr3_nt: TGCGCCAGCAGCCAAGGGAACATGGACGGGCCCCAGCATTTT; cdr3_aa: CASSQGNMDGPQHF
clone_size: NA; j_call: TRBJ1-5; cdr3_length: 13; v_call: TRBV28; d_call: NA; cdr3_nt: TGTGCCAGCAGTAGGGATAGCAATCAGCCCCAGCATTTT; cdr3_aa: CASSRDSNQPQHF
clone_size: NA; j_call: TRBJ2-5; cdr3_length: 16; v_call: TRBV5-6; d_call: TRBD2; cdr3_nt: TGTGCCAGCAGCTTGACCCCTAGCGGGGGACAAGAGACCCAGTACTTC; cdr3_aa: CASSLTPSGGQETQYF
clone_size: NA; j_call: TRBJ1-5; cdr3_length: 18; v_call: TRBV14; d_call: NA; cdr3_nt: TGTGCCAGCAGCCAACTGAACAGGGAGCGGTTTAGCAATCAGCCCCAGCATTTT; cdr3_aa: CASSQLNRERFSNQPQHF
clone_size: NA; j_call: TRBJ2-3; cdr3_length: 16; v_call: TRBV7-3; d_call: TRBD2; cdr3_nt: TGTGCCAGCAGCTTAACTAGCGGGAGAGGCACAGATACGCAGTATTTT; cdr3_aa: CASSLTSGRGTDTQYF
clone_size: NA; j_call: TRBJ2-7; cdr3_length: 17; v_call: TRBV5-1; d_call: TRBD1; cdr3_nt: TGCGCCAGCAGCTTGGGGAGGGGGACAGGAGGCTCCTACGAGCAGTACTTC; cdr3_aa: CASSLGRGTGGSYEQYF
clone_size: NA; j_call: TRBJ2-2; cdr3_length: 15; v_call: TRBV5-1; d_call: NA; cdr3_nt: TGCGCCAGCAGCTTGGTACCCCTTACCACCGGGGAGCTGTTTTTT; cdr3_aa: CASSLVPLTTGELFF
clone_size: NA; j_call: TRBJ1-5; cdr3_length: 14; v_call: TRBV2; d_call: TRBD1; cdr3_nt: TGTGCCAGCACTCTGGGGACAGGGGGACAGCCCCAGCATTTT; cdr3_aa: CASTLGTGGQPQHF
clone_size: NA; j_call: TRBJ1-2; cdr3_length: 13; v_call: TRBV4-1; d_call: NA; cdr3_nt: TGCGCCAGCAGCCAAGAGGGGGCTTATGGCTACACCTTC; cdr3_aa: CASSQEGAYGYTF
clone_size: once; j_call: TRBJ2-4; cdr3_length: 15; v_call: TRBV5-1; d_call: TRBD2; cdr3_nt: TGCGCCAGCAGCTCTAACGCGGGGGTCAAAAACATTCAGTACTTC; cdr3_aa: CASSSNAGVKNIQYF
clone_size: few; j_call: TRBJ1-5; cdr3_length: 13; v_call: TRBV27; d_call: NA; cdr3_nt: TGTGCCAGCAGTTTACGGGAAAATCAGCCCCAGCATTTT; cdr3_aa: CASSLRENQPQHF
clone_size: few; j_call: TRBJ1-3; cdr3_length: 16; v_call: TRBV11-1; d_call: NA; cdr3_nt: TGTGCCAGCAGCCCCTTGGACAGCACCTCTGGAAACACCATATATTTT; cdr3_aa: CASSPLDSTSGNTIYF
clone_size: NA; j_call: TRBJ1-6; cdr3_length: 12; v_call: TRBV6-5; d_call: NA; cdr3_nt: TGTGCCAGCAGTCCCCTGAATTCACCCCTCCACTTT; cdr3_aa: CASSPLNSPLHF
clone_size: NA; j_call: TRBJ2-1; cdr3_length: 16; v_call: TRBV7-2; d_call: TRBD1; cdr3_nt: TGTGCCAGCAGCCCAGTCGACAGGGTAGCTGGAAATGAGCAGTTCTTC; cdr3_aa: CASSPVDRVAGNEQFF
clone_size: NA; j_call: TRBJ2-7; cdr3_length: 13; v_call: TRBV4-2; d_call: NA; cdr3_nt: TGTGCCAGCAGCCAAGGACTATCCTACGAGCAGTACTTC; cdr3_aa: CASSQGLSYEQYF
clone_size: NA; j_call: TRBJ2-1; cdr3_length: 11; v_call: TRBV12-5; d_call: NA; cdr3_nt: TGTGCTAGTGGTTTGTTCAATGAGCAGTTCTTC; cdr3_aa: CASGLFNEQFF
clone_size: NA; j_call: TRBJ1-1; cdr3_length: 15; v_call: TRBV28; d_call: NA; cdr3_nt: TGTGCCAGCAGTTTACCCGGGGGGGGGAACACTGAAGCTTTCTTT; cdr3_aa: CASSLPGGGNTEAFF
clone_size: NA; j_call: TRBJ2-7; cdr3_length: 17; v_call: TRBV27; d_call: TRBD2; cdr3_nt: TGTGCCAGCAGTTTAAGGGCCGTCTGGGGGGGCTCCTACGAGCAGTACTTC; cdr3_aa: CASSLRAVWGGSYEQYF
clone_size: NA; j_call: TRBJ1-6; cdr3_length: 15; v_call: TRBV6-6; d_call: NA; cdr3_nt: TGTGCCAGCAGTTACTCGAAAGGGAGCGATTCACCCCTCCACTTT; cdr3_aa: CASSYSKGSDSPLHF
clone_size: NA; j_call: TRBJ2-7; cdr3_length: 18; v_call: TRBV7-3; d_call: TRBD2; cdr3_nt: TGTGCCAGCAGCTTAATGGGCCCCACTAGCGGGAGTCCGTATGAGCAGTACTTC; cdr3_aa: CASSLMGPTSGSPYEQYF
clone_size: NA; j_call: TRBJ2-2; cdr3_length: 18; v_call: TRBV6-1; d_call: TRBD2; cdr3_nt: TGTGCCAGCAGTGAAACGACCGGGGGGGCTGGCCGCACCGGGGAGCTGTTTTTT; cdr3_aa: CASSETTGGAGRTGELFF
clone_size: NA; j_call: TRBJ1-1; cdr3_length: 16; v_call: TRBV7-9; d_call: TRBD1; cdr3_nt: TGTGCCAGCAGCCCGGGGACAGGGGGCGCGAACACTGAAGCTTTCTTT; cdr3_aa: CASSPGTGGANTEAFF
clone_size: NA; j_call: TRBJ2-5; cdr3_length: 16; v_call: TRBV12-5; d_call: TRBD2; cdr3_nt: TGTGCTAGTGGTTTGTACGGCGGGAGGGCCGGAGAGACCCAGTACTTC; cdr3_aa: CASGLYGGRAGETQYF
clone_size: NA; j_call: TRBJ2-2; cdr3_length: 15; v_call: TRBV5-6; d_call: TRBD1; cdr3_nt: TGTGCCAGCAGCTGGGGACAGAAAATCACCGGGGAGCTGTTTTTT; cdr3_aa: CASSWGQKITGELFF
clone_size: NA; j_call: TRBJ1-2; cdr3_length: 15; v_call: TRBV5-1; d_call: NA; cdr3_nt: TGCGCCAGCAGCTTGGTTGGTCAGGGTGGTCATGGCTACACCTTC; cdr3_aa: CASSLVGQGGHGYTF
clone_size: NA; j_call: TRBJ2-3; cdr3_length: 15; v_call: TRBV21-1; d_call: NA; cdr3_nt: TGTGCCAGCACTGGGACAGGGAAAGTCACAGATACGCAGTATTTT; cdr3_aa: CASTGTGKVTDTQYF
clone_size: NA; j_call: TRBJ2-6; cdr3_length: 14; v_call: TRBV4-2; d_call: NA; cdr3_nt: TGTGCCAGCAGCCTTAGCTCTGGGGCCAACGTCCTGACTTTC; cdr3_aa: CASSLSSGANVLTF
clone_size: NA; j_call: TRBJ2-3; cdr3_length: 14; v_call: TRBV29-1; d_call: TRBD2; cdr3_nt: TGCAGCGTTGTGGGGCGGGGGGGCACAGATACGCAGTATTTT; cdr3_aa: CSVVGRGGTDTQYF
clone_size: NA; j_call: TRBJ2-7; cdr3_length: 15; v_call: TRBV12-5; d_call: TRBD2; cdr3_nt: TGTGCTAGTGGTTCGGGACTAGCGGGGTCGTACGAGCAGTACTTC; cdr3_aa: CASGSGLAGSYEQYF
clone_size: NA; j_call: TRBJ2-5; cdr3_length: 13; v_call: TRBV5-4; d_call: NA; cdr3_nt: TGTGCCAGCAGAAAGGAGCCCAAAGAGACCCAGTACTTC; cdr3_aa: CASRKEPKETQYF
clone_size: NA; j_call: TRBJ2-1; cdr3_length: 11; v_call: TRBV2; d_call: NA; cdr3_nt: TGTGCCAGCAGCGAAAATTTCGAGCAGTTCTTC; cdr3_aa: CASSENFEQFF
clone_size: NA; j_call: TRBJ1-4; cdr3_length: 16; v_call: TRBV14; d_call: NA; cdr3_nt: TGTGCCAGCAGCCAAGGGTCGGGGGCGCCTAATGAAAAACTGTTTTTT; cdr3_aa: CASSQGSGAPNEKLFF
clone_size: NA; j_call: TRBJ1-2; cdr3_length: 13; v_call: TRBV15; d_call: NA; cdr3_nt: TGTGCCACCAGCAGAGATAGGGACGCCAGCTGCTTTTTC; cdr3_aa: CATSRDRDASCFF
clone_size: NA; j_call: TRBJ2-2; cdr3_length: 16; v_call: TRBV27; d_call: TRBD1; cdr3_nt: TGTGCCAGCAGTTTATTCGGGACAGGGGTTACCGGGGAGCTGTTTTTT; cdr3_aa: CASSLFGTGVTGELFF
clone_size: NA; j_call: TRBJ2-3; cdr3_length: 15; v_call: TRBV28; d_call: TRBD2; cdr3_nt: TGTGCCAGCAGTTTAGGCGGGAGGATAGGAGATACGCAGTATTTT; cdr3_aa: CASSLGGRIGDTQYF
clone_size: NA; j_call: TRBJ2-4; cdr3_length: 12; v_call: TRBV7-2; d_call: NA; cdr3_nt: TGTGCCAGCAGCTTAAAGGGAAACATTCAGTACTTC; cdr3_aa: CASSLKGNIQYF
clone_size: NA; j_call: TRBJ2-1; cdr3_length: 16; v_call: TRBV12-5; d_call: NA; cdr3_nt: TGTGCTAGTGGTTTGCACGTGGGGCTCTCCTACAATGAGCAGTTCTTC; cdr3_aa: CASGLHVGLSYNEQFF
clone_size: NA; j_call: TRBJ2-1; cdr3_length: 14; v_call: TRBV7-2; d_call: NA; cdr3_nt: TGTGCCAGCAGCTCCCAGCTACAGGGCGATGAGCAGTTCTTC; cdr3_aa: CASSSQLQGDEQFF
clone_size: NA; j_call: TRBJ2-1; cdr3_length: 16; v_call: TRBV4-2; d_call: NA; cdr3_nt: TGTGCCAGCAGCCAAGAAGGCAGCGGAGGGTACAATGAGCAGTTCTTC; cdr3_aa: CASSQEGSGGYNEQFF
clone_size: few; j_call: TRBJ1-6; cdr3_length: 18; v_call: TRBV19; d_call: NA; cdr3_nt: TGTGCCAGTGGAACTTCCCGTGGGGGCGTCTCCTATAATTCACCCCTCCACTTT; cdr3_aa: CASGTSRGGVSYNSPLHF
clone_size: NA; j_call: TRBJ2-3; cdr3_length: 14; v_call: TRBV29-1; d_call: NA; cdr3_nt: TGCAGCGGGGCAGCGGGCCTTAACACAGATACGCAGTATTTT; cdr3_aa: CSGAAGLNTDTQYF
clone_size: few; j_call: TRBJ2-1; cdr3_length: 15; v_call: TRBV27; d_call: NA; cdr3_nt: TGTGCCAGCAGTAATACCCTCCTACGGAACAATGAGCAGTTCTTC; cdr3_aa: CASSNTLLRNNEQFF
clone_size: NA; j_call: TRBJ2-5; cdr3_length: 14; v_call: TRBV18; d_call: NA; cdr3_nt: TGTGCCAGCTCACCCTTGCTGTACCAAGAGACCCAGTACTTC; cdr3_aa: CASSPLLYQETQYF
clone_size: few; j_call: TRBJ2-7; cdr3_length: 11; v_call: TRBV7-8; d_call: NA; cdr3_nt: TGTGCCAGCAGCCTCCCGGGCGAGCAGTACTTC; cdr3_aa: CASSLPGEQYF
clone_size: NA; j_call: TRBJ1-5; cdr3_length: 15; v_call: TRBV6-1; d_call: NA; cdr3_nt: TGTGCCAGCAGCACCAACCAGGGGAGCTCTCAGCCCCAGCATTTT; cdr3_aa: CASSTNQGSSQPQHF
clone_size: few; j_call: TRBJ2-6; cdr3_length: 18; v_call: TRBV7-3; d_call: NA; cdr3_nt: TGTGCCAGCAGCCGGGCGCGGTTAGGGAGCTCTGGGGCCAACGTCCTGACTTTC; cdr3_aa: CASSRARLGSSGANVLTF
clone_size: NA; j_call: TRBJ2-2; cdr3_length: 14; v_call: TRBV11-3; d_call: NA; cdr3_nt: TGTGCCAGCAGACAGGACTCGAACACCGGGGAGCTGTTTTTT; cdr3_aa: CASRQDSNTGELFF
clone_size: NA; j_call: TRBJ2-7; cdr3_length: 13; v_call: TRBV19; d_call: NA; cdr3_nt: TGTGCCAGTAGTAGAAGAGACGGCTACGAGCAGTACTTC; cdr3_aa: CASSRRDGYEQYF
clone_size: NA; j_call: TRBJ1-1; cdr3_length: 14; v_call: TRBV6-6; d_call: NA; cdr3_nt: TGTGCCAGCAGACGGGACATTACGAACACTGAAGCTTTCTTT; cdr3_aa: CASRRDITNTEAFF
clone_size: once; j_call: TRBJ1-3; cdr3_length: 14; v_call: TRBV19; d_call: NA; cdr3_nt: TGTGCCAGTAGTATAGATGGCAGTGGAAACACCATATATTTT; cdr3_aa: CASSIDGSGNTIYF
clone_size: few; j_call: TRBJ1-1; cdr3_length: 14; v_call: TRBV19; d_call: NA; cdr3_nt: TGTGCCAGTAGTATATCAGGGGCGAACACTGAAGCTTTCTTT; cdr3_aa: CASSISGANTEAFF
clone_size: once; j_call: TRBJ2-7; cdr3_length: 12; v_call: TRBV7-9; d_call: TRBD1; cdr3_nt: TGTGCCAGCAGCGAGACAGGGGACGAGCAGTACTTC; cdr3_aa: CASSETGDEQYF
clone_size: NA; j_call: TRBJ1-1; cdr3_length: 12; v_call: TRBV28; d_call: TRBD1; cdr3_nt: TGTGCCAGCAGTTTTTCAGGGGGGGGAGCTTTCTTT; cdr3_aa: CASSFSGGGAFF
clone_size: NA; j_call: TRBJ1-5; cdr3_length: 17; v_call: TRBV4-1; d_call: NA; cdr3_nt: TGCGCCAGCAGCCAAGATGGATGGGGGGTTAGCAATCAGCCCCAGCATTTT; cdr3_aa: CASSQDGWGVSNQPQHF
clone_size: NA; j_call: TRBJ1-3; cdr3_length: 17; v_call: TRBV7-6; d_call: NA; cdr3_nt: TGTGCCAGCAGCTTAGCAGGGAGGGGCTACTCTGGAAACACCATATATTTT; cdr3_aa: CASSLAGRGYSGNTIYF
clone_size: NA; j_call: TRBJ2-7; cdr3_length: 15; v_call: TRBV18; d_call: NA; cdr3_nt: TGTGCCAGCTCAAACCGGGACACGCTTACCTACGAGCAGTACTTC; cdr3_aa: CASSNRDTLTYEQYF
clone_size: once; j_call: TRBJ1-1; cdr3_length: 13; v_call: TRBV7-2; d_call: NA; cdr3_nt: TGTGCCAGCAGCTTCTGGATGAACACTGAAGCTTTCTTT; cdr3_aa: CASSFWMNTEAFF
clone_size: once; j_call: TRBJ2-2; cdr3_length: 15; v_call: TRBV6-1; d_call: TRBD1; cdr3_nt: TGTGCCAGCAGGGGGACAGGGAGGAACACCGGGGAGCTGTTTTTT; cdr3_aa: CASRGTGRNTGELFF
clone_size: NA; j_call: TRBJ2-3; cdr3_length: 14; v_call: TRBV7-2; d_call: TRBD1; cdr3_nt: TGTGCCAGCAGCCTACGACAGGGGGCAGATACGCAGTATTTT; cdr3_aa: CASSLRQGADTQYF